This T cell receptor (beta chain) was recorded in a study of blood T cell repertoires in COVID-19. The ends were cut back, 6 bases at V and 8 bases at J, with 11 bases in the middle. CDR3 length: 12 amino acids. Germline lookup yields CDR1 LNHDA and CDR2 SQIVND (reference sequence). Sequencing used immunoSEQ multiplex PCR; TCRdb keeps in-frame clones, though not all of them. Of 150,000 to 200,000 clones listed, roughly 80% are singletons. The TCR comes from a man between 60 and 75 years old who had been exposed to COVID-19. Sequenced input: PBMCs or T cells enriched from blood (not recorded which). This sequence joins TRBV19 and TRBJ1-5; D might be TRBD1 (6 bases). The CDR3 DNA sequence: TGTGCCAGTAGCAGACAGGAGAAGCCCCAGCATTTT. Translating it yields CASSRQEKPQHF.